This T cell receptor (beta chain) was profiled in a study of human T cells and chemical hapten exposure. Overall study findings and caveats: With alopecia, donors may have immune responses unlike healthy people's.

There are 14 residues in the CDR3. CDR1 and CDR2 from the germline V gene are SGHDT and YYEEEE. Trimming left V 3 bases short and J 0 bases short, with 6 bases between. The time point denotes: pre-sensitization, week 0. Regarding treatment: therapeutic diphenylcyclopropenone sensitization with weekly scalp DPC. Donation of samples came from alopecia patients who were 18 to 70 years old and suitable for DPC. From whole blood left unfractionated, total RNA was extracted. This clonotype was detected many times. Its matching antigen is unknown. Each CDR3 protein is one row after TCRdb ran MiXCR on the RACE reads. Of a few hundred thousand distinct CDR3 sequences in the sample, 5% to 6.5% were seen once.

The sequencing used whole blood, collected in connection with sensitization to the hapten diphenylcyclopropenone (DPC). The gene calls are TRBV5-6 and TRBJ2-2; D not resolved. The clonotype originates from a woman aged 18 to 35 with alopecia areata. Some clones in this sample may be carry-over from other donors' samples. The CDR3 sequence: CASSWTPNTGELFF. DNA for the CDR3: TGTGCCAGCAGCTGGACCCCGAACACCGGGGAGCTGTTTTTT.